The 20 T cell receptor beta chains in this list originate from one sample, sequenced in a study of T-cell memory formation after mild COVID-19. TCRdb reprocessed the 5' RACE reads via MiXCR and lists one record per CDR3 protein. The table has 65,000 to 95,000 distinct CDR3 sequences, 9.5% to 15% seen once; the top ten hold around 41%. The specimen sequenced was PBMCs or a T cell subset sorted from them (not recorded which). All receptors come from a man between 18 and 29 years old who had mild COVID-19 (a few samples of this study predate the infection). Cell type and time point are not known.

This clonotype came up a few times. The chain joins TRBV5-1 to TRBJ1-5; possibly TRBD1 for D (6 bases). Germline lookup yields CDR1 SGHRS and CDR2 YFSETQ. V was cut by 3 bases and J by 0 bases, with 13 bases left in between. The CDR3 covers 16 residues. For the CDR3, the DNA is TGCGCCAGCAGCTCTCAGGACAGAGATAGCAATCAGCCCCAGCATTTT. Protein sequence: CASSSQDRDSNQPQHF. Filled out from reference TRBV5-1 and TRBJ1-5, the complete variable domain reads KAGVTQTPRYLIKTRGQQVTLSCSPISGHRSVSWYQQTPGQGLQFLFEYFSETQRNKGNFPGRFSGRQFSNSRSEMNVSTLELGDSALYLCASSSQDRDSNQPQHFGDGTRLSIL.

The V call is TRBV10-3, the J call TRBJ1-2, with D possibly TRBD1 on 5 matching bases. This CDR3 region has 15 residues. Germline values: CDR1 ENHRY, CDR2 SYGVKD. The V and J ends lost 5 bases and 4 bases respectively, with 17 bases between them. The CDR3 DNA reads as TGTGCCATCAGTCAATCTGACAGCAACTCCTATGGCTACACCTTC. This sequence encodes CAISQSDSNSYGYTF.

This clonotype was detected ten times or more. The chain carries TRBV11-2 and TRBJ2-1; no clear D. This CDR3 has 15 amino acids. Germline-derived CDR1 and CDR2 are SGHAT and FQNNGV. Trimming stripped 0 bases from V and 0 bases from J, with 6 bases between. The CDR3 sequence: CASSLEATSYNEQFF. Here the CDR3 DNA reads TGTGCCAGCAGCTTAGAGGCAACCTCCTACAATGAGCAGTTCTTC.

V and J are TRBV12-3 or TRBV12-4 and TRBJ1-5; TRBD1 aligns across 10 bases. The CDR3 loop spans 14 amino acids. V dropped 6 bases and J dropped 7; count of bases not matched to a gene: 6. The DNA of the CDR3 is TGTGCCAGCAGAGCGACAGGGGGCCGGCAGCCCCAGCATTTT. This translates into CASRATGGRQPQHF.

The gene calls are TRBV7-2 and TRBJ2-7; TRBD1 matches 7 bases. Germline values: CDR1 SGHTA, CDR2 FQGNSA. Unmatched junction bases numbered 10, after V lost 5 bases and J lost 3 bases. The CDR3 is made up of 15 amino acids. CDR3 in amino acids: CASSVTSGTDYEQYF. The CDR3 coding sequence is TGTGCCAGCAGCGTCACGTCCGGGACAGACTACGAGCAGTACTTC.

There are a few counts of this clonotype. The chain links TRBV7-2 to TRBJ2-2, with 9 bases matching TRBD1. Per the germline V gene, CDR1 is SGHTA and CDR2 is FQGNSA. The CDR3 totals 17 residues. Unmatched junction bases numbered 8, after V lost 4 bases and J lost 2 bases. CDR3 DNA: TGTGCCAGCAGCTGGCCCCCGGGACAGGGAAACACCGGGGAGCTGTTTTTT. It specifies CASSWPPGQGNTGELFF.

In its sample, this clonotype was seen a few times. The V call is TRBV15, the J call TRBJ2-7; the D gene is possibly TRBD1 (6 bases). The ends were cut back, 6 bases at V and 2 bases at J, with 11 bases in the middle. The CDR3 length is 13 residues. Germline V gene sequence: CDR1 LNHNV, CDR2 YYDKDF (reference sequence). The CDR3 region is CATSPGQAYEQYF. DNA of the CDR3: TGTGCCACCAGTCCGGGACAAGCCTACGAGCAGTACTTC.

This clonotype was observed a few times. The chain couples TRBV4-3 to TRBJ2-4; 9 nucleotides agree with TRBD2. Germline CDR1 LGHNA, CDR2 YSLEER. V was pared by 0 bases and J by 2 bases, with 8 bases of the junction left unmatched. This CDR3 has 18 amino acids. CDR3 in amino acids: CASSQESPSGMTKNIQYF. In DNA form, the CDR3 reads TGCGCCAGCAGCCAAGAGTCGCCTAGCGGGATGACCAAAAACATTCAGTACTTC.

This chain links TRBV12-3 or TRBV12-4 with TRBJ2-2; D is unresolved. This CDR3 spans 16 amino acids. V was clipped by 4 bases and J by 0 bases, with 12 bases between them. DNA of the CDR3: TGTGCCAGCAGTTCGTGGGCTTGGGCGAACACCGGGGAGCTGTTTTTT. It encodes CASSSWAWANTGELFF.

The V call is TRBV9, the J call TRBJ2-4; possibly TRBD2 for D (5 bases). V was cut by 3 bases and J by 7 bases, with 8 bases left in between. The CDR3 loop spans 12 amino acids. Germline CDR1 is SGDLS and CDR2 is YYNGEE. The chain's CDR3 is CASSEDSNIQYF. The CDR3 nucleotides are TGTGCCAGCAGCGAGGACTCTAACATTCAGTACTTC.

This clonotype was counted a single time. The gene calls are TRBV5-1 and TRBJ1-1; D call uncertain. CDR1 SGHRS and CDR2 YFSETQ come from the germline V gene. The germline V and J ends were trimmed by 1 base and 5 bases, with 12 bases remaining between them. The CDR3 has 14 residues. The CDR3 sequence is CASSLRRGGTEAFF. The DNA for the CDR3 is TGCGCCAGCAGCTTGCGCCGGGGAGGTACTGAAGCTTTCTTT.

The V call is TRBV2, the J call TRBJ1-1; tentatively, D is TRBD1 (6 bases). This CDR3 is built from 15 residues. Germline CDR1 is SNHLY and CDR2 is FYNNEI. Trimming removed 6 bases at V and 2 bases at J, with 16 bases between. The CDR3 is CASSHYGQTNTEAFF. The DNA of the CDR3 is TGTGCCAGCAGCCATTATGGACAGACTAACACTGAAGCTTTCTTT.

Ten or more counts support this clonotype. The chain couples TRBV5-1 to TRBJ1-5; D is perhaps TRBD1 (6 bases). The CDR3 has 15 residues. With 1 base removed from V and 6 bases from J, the gap between germline ends came to 14 bases. Germline assignment: CDR1 SGHRS and CDR2 YFSETQ. CDR3 nucleotide sequence: TGCGCCAGCAGCTTGACGTCGGGGGCAGGTCAGCCCCAGCATTTT. Its protein product is CASSLTSGAGQPQHF. Full variable domain (rest looked up from reference TRBV5-1 and TRBJ1-5): KAGVTQTPRYLIKTRGQQVTLSCSPISGHRSVSWYQQTPGQGLQFLFEYFSETQRNKGNFPGRFSGRQFSNSRSEMNVSTLELGDSALYLCASSLTSGAGQPQHFGDGTRLSIL.

This clonotype has just a few counts. CDR3 DNA sequence: TGCGCCAGCAGCCAGAGTGGGCGAAGCGCCCAGAACACTGAAGCTTTCTTT. Translation: CASSQSGRSAQNTEAFF. The rearrangement joins TRBV4-3 to TRBJ1-1; no reliable D call. CDR3 length: 17 amino acids. Germline CDR1 reads LGHNA; CDR2 reads YSLEER. Trimming took 3 bases from V and 1 from J, leaving 18 bases between them.

The genes are TRBV7-9 and TRBJ1-2, with 9 bases matching TRBD1. Per germline, CDR1 SEHNR and CDR2 FQNEAQ (reference sequence). The CDR3 totals 16 residues. The J segment lost 5 bases and the V segment lost 4 bases, leaving 11 bases of the junction unmatched. CDR3 sequence: CASSSPSGTGPYGYTF. As DNA, the CDR3 is TGTGCCAGCAGCTCCCCCTCCGGGACAGGGCCTTATGGCTACACCTTC.

This clonotype was observed a few times. This rearrangement joins TRBV24-1 to TRBJ2-3; D call uncertain. The V end lost 2 bases, the J end lost 0 bases, and 8 bases lay between the germline ends. Germline V gene lookup returns CDR1 KGHDR and CDR2 SFDVKD. The CDR3 has 15 amino acids. CDR3 DNA: TGTGCCACCAGTGATTGGGCGGACAGCACAGATACGCAGTATTTT. Translation gives CATSDWADSTDTQYF.

The chain carries TRBV12-3 or TRBV12-4 and TRBJ2-2; TRBD1 is a possible D gene (5 bases). This CDR3 is built from 16 residues. The ends were cut back, 1 base at V and 0 bases at J, with 9 bases in the middle. The CDR3 bases are TGTGCCAGCAGTTTAGGGGGCAGCGCGAACACCGGGGAGCTGTTTTTT. It yields the protein CASSLGGSANTGELFF.

This chain connects TRBV7-9 to TRBJ2-3; TRBD2 is a possible D gene (6 bases). The CDR3 has 11 residues. Germline loops: CDR1 SEHNR, CDR2 FQNEAQ (reference sequence). The V end lost 5 bases, the J end lost 6 bases, and 6 bases lay between the germline ends. The DNA of the CDR3 is TGTGCCAGCAGCCGGGGGGATACGCAGTATTTT. Its translation is CASSRGDTQYF.

The chain couples TRBV7-9 to TRBJ2-4, with TRBD2 matching over 9 bases. CDR1 is SEHNR and CDR2 is FQNEAQ in the germline V gene (reference sequence). The CDR3 is made up of 15 amino acids. Trimming took 3 bases from V and 6 from J; bases not matched to a gene: 6. DNA for the CDR3: TGTGCCAGCAGCTTGGGGAGCGGGGGGCGAAACATTCAGTACTTC. This sequence encodes CASSLGSGGRNIQYF.

This chain connects TRBV12-5 to TRBJ2-1; no firm D call. The CDR3 covers 14 residues. V lost 0 bases to trimming and J lost 4 bases, with 7 bases between them. Germline V gene sequence: CDR1 LGHNT, CDR2 FRNRAP. The CDR3 DNA is TGTGCTAGTGGTTTGGTATTACGGTACAATGAGCAGTTCTTC. It specifies CASGLVLRYNEQFF.